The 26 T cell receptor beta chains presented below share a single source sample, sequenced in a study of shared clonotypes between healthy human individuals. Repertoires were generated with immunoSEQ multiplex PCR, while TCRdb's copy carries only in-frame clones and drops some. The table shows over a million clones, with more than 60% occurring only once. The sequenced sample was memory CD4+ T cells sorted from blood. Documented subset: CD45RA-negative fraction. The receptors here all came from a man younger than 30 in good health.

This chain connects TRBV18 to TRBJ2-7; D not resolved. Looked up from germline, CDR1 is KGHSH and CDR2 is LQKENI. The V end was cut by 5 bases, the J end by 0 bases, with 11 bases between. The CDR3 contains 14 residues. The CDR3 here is CASSTSAGSYEQYF. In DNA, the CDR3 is TGTGCCAGCTCAACTTCGGCAGGCTCCTACGAGCAGTACTTC.

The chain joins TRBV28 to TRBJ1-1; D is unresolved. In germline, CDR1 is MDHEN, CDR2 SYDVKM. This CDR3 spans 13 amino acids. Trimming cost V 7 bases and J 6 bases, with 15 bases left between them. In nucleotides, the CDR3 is TGTGCCAGCACCTGGTCGGCTAGGGCTGAAGCTTTCTTT. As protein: CASTWSARAEAFF.

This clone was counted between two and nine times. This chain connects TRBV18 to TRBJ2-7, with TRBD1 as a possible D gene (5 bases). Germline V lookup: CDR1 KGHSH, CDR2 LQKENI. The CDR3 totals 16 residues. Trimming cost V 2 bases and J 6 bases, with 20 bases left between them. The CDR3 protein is CASSPVRQGNSGEQYF. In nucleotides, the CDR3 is TGTGCCAGCTCACCAGTTAGGCAGGGTAACTCGGGCGAGCAGTACTTC. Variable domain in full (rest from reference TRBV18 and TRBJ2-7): NAGVMQNPRHLVRRRGQEARLRCSPMKGHSHVYWYRQLPEEGLKFMVYLQKENIIDESGMPKERFSAEFPKEGPSILRIQQVVRGDSAAYFCASSPVRQGNSGEQYFGPGTRLTVT.

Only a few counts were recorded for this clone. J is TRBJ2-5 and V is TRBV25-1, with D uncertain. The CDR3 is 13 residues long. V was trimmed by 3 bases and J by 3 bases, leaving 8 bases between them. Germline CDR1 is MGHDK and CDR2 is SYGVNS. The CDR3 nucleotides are TGTGCCAGCAGTGATTGGCAGAAAGAGACCCAGTACTTC. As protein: CASSDWQKETQYF.

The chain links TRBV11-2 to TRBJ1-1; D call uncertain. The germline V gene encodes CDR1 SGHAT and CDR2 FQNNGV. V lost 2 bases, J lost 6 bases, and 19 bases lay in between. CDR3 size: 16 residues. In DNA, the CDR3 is TGTGCCAGCAGCTTACCTTATTCCTTGCGTGGGGCTGAAGCTTTCTTT. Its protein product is CASSLPYSLRGAEAFF.

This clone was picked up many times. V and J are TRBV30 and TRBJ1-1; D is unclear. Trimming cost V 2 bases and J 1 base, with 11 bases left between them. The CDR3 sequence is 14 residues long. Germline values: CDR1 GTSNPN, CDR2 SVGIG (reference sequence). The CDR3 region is CAWSKATPNTEAFF. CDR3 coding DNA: TGTGCCTGGAGTAAGGCCACCCCGAACACTGAAGCTTTCTTT.

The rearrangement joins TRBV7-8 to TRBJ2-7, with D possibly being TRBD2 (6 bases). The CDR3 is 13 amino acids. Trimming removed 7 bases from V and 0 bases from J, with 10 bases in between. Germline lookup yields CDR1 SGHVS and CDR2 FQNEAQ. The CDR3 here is CASTRDSSYEQYF. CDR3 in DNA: TGTGCCAGCACCCGGGACTCCTCCTACGAGCAGTACTTC.

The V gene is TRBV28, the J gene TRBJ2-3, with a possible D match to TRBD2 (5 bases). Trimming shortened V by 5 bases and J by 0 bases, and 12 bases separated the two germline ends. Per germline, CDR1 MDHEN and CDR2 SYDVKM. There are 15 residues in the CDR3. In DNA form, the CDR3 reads TGTGCCAGCAGTAGCCGTCGGGAAAGCACAGATACGCAGTATTTT. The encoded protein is CASSSRRESTDTQYF.

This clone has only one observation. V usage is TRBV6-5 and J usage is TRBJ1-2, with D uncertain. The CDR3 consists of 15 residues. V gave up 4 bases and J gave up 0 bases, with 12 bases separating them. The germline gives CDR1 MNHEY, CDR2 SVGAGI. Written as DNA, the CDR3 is TGTGCCAGCAGTTCCCCGGCCTCAGCTAACTATGGCTACACCTTC. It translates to CASSSPASANYGYTF.

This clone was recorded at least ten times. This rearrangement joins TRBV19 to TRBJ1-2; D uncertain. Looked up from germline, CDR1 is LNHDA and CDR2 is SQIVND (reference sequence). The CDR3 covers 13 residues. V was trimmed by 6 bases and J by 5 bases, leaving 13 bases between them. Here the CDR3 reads CASRAPGAYGYTF. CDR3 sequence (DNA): TGTGCCAGTAGAGCACCGGGAGCGTATGGCTACACCTTC.

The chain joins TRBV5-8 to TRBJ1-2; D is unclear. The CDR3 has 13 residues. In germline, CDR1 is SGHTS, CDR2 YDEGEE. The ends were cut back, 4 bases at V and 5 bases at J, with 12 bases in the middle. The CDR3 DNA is TGTGCCAGCAGCAGTCGAAAGGTATATGGCTACACCTTC. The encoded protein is CASSSRKVYGYTF.

The CDR3 here is CASSFPGGLWNQPQHF. CDR3 DNA sequence: TGCGCCAGCAGCTTTCCAGGGGGGTTATGGAATCAGCCCCAGCATTTT. The chain is built from TRBV5-1 and TRBJ1-5, with 7 bases lining up with TRBD1. Germline CDR1 reads SGHRS; CDR2 reads YFSETQ. The CDR3 is 16 residues long. With 2 bases clipped from V and 4 bases from J, the junction kept 9 bases outside the gene matches.

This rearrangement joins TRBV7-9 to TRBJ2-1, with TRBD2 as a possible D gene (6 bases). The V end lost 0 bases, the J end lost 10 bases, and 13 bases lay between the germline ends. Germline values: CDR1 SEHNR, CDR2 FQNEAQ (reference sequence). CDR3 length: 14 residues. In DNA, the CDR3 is TGTGCCAGCAGCTTAGCGACGTGGAGGGGCGAGCAGTTCTTC. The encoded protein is CASSLATWRGEQFF.

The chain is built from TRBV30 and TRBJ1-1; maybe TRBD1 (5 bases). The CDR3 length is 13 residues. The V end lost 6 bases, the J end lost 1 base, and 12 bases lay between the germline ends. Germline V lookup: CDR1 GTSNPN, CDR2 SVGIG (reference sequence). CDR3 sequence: CACGAGRNTEAFF. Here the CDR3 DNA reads TGTGCCTGCGGGGCGGGGCGGAACACTGAAGCTTTCTTT.

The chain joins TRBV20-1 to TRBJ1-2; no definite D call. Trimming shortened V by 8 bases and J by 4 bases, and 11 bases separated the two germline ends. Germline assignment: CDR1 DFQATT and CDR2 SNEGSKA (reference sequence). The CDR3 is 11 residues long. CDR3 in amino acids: CSPPITYGYTF. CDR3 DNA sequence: TGCAGTCCCCCAATTACCTATGGCTACACCTTC.

The CDR3 nucleotides read TGTGCCAGCAGCGTATCGGAGGGTTTAGAAAAACTGTTTTTT. Translating it yields CASSVSEGLEKLFF. This chain connects TRBV7-9 to TRBJ1-4; D is undetermined. Germline V gene data show CDR1 as SEHNR and CDR2 as FQNEAQ (reference sequence). The CDR3 has 14 residues. Trimming left V 5 bases short and J 8 bases short, with 15 bases between.

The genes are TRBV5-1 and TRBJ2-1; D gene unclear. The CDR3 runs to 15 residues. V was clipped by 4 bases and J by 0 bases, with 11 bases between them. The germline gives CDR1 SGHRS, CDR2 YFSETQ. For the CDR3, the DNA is TGCGCCAGCAGCGCCGACGGCTCCTCCTACAATGAGCAGTTCTTC. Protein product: CASSADGSSYNEQFF.

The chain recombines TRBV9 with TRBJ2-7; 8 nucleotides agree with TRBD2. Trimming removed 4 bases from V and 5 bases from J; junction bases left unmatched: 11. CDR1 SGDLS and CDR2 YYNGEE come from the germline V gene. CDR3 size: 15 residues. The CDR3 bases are TGTGCCAGCAGCCCCCAAAGCGGGAGTATCCACGAGCAGTACTTC. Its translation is CASSPQSGSIHEQYF.

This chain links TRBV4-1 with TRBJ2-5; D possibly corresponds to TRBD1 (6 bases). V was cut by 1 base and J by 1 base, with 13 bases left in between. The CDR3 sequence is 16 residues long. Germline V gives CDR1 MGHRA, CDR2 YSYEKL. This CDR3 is CASSQGTVGAQETQYF. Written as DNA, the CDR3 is TGCGCCAGCAGCCAAGGGACGGTGGGGGCCCAAGAGACCCAGTACTTC.

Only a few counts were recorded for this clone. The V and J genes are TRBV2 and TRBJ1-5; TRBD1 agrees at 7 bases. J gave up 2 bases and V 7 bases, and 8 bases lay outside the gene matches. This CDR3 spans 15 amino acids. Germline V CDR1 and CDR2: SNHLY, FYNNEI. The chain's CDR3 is CASKILGQGNQPQHF. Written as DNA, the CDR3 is TGTGCCAGCAAAATTCTAGGACAGGGCAATCAGCCCCAGCATTTT. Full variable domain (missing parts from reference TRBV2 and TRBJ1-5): EPEVTQTPSHQVTQMGQEVILRCVPISNHLYFYWYRQILGQKVEFLVSFYNNEISEKSEIFDDQFSVERPDGSNFTLKIRSTKLEDSAMYFCASKILGQGNQPQHFGDGTRLSIL.

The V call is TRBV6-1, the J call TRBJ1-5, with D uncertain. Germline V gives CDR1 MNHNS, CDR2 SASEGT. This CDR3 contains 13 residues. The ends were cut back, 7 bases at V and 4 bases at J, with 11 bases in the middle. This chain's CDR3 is CASTLGVNQPQHF. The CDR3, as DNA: TGTGCCAGCACCCTGGGTGTGAATCAGCCCCAGCATTTT.

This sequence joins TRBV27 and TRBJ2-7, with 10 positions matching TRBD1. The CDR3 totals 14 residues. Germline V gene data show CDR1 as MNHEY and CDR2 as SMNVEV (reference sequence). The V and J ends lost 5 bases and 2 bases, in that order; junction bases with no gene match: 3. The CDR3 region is CASSRTGGTYEQYF. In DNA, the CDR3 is TGTGCCAGCAGTCGGACAGGGGGAACCTACGAGCAGTACTTC.

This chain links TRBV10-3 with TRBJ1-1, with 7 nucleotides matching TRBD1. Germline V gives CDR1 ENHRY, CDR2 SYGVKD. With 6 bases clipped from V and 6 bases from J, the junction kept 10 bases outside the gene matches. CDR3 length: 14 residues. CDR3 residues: CAIREDQGGPEAFF. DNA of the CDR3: TGTGCCATCAGGGAAGACCAGGGGGGCCCTGAAGCTTTCTTT.

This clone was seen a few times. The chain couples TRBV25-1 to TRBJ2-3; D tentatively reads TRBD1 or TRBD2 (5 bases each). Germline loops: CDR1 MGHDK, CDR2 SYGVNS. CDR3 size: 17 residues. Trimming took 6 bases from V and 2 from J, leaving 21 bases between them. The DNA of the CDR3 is TGTGCCAGCAGAGGGGCCGTAAACCTCGGGGACACAGATACGCAGTATTTT. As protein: CASRGAVNLGDTDTQYF.

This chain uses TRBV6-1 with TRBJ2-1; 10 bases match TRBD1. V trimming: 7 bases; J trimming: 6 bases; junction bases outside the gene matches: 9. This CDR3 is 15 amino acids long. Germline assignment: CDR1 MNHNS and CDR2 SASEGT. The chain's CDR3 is CASNQPGQGTNEQFF. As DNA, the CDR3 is TGTGCCAGCAACCAACCGGGACAGGGGACCAATGAGCAGTTCTTC.

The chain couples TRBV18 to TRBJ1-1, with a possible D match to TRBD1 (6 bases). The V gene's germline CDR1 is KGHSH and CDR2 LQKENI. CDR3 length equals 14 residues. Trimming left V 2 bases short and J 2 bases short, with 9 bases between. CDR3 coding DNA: TGTGCCAGCTCACCAGTAGGGGGAAACACTGAAGCTTTCTTT. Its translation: CASSPVGGNTEAFF.